A single sample is the source of the 16 T cell receptor beta chains below, sequenced in a study of blood T cells in healthy people across ages. For the second PCR, which ran for roughly 6 to 12 cycles, a sample-barcoded 5' primer and a J-beta primer mix were used. TCRdb used MiXCR to reprocess the 5' RACE reads, holding one entry per CDR3 protein. The table includes around 500,000 distinct CDR3 sequences, less than 60% detected once. Sequencing input: blood. Source of these receptors: a man older than 75 in good health.

The table lists this clonotype with a few counts. The chain carries TRBV20-1 and TRBJ2-1; D might be TRBD1 or TRBD2, each matching 6 bases. V lost 0 bases and J 6 bases, leaving 18 bases between the germline ends. Germline V gene data show CDR1 as DFQATT and CDR2 as SNEGSKA (reference sequence). The CDR3 length is 16 residues. The CDR3 DNA sequence: TGCAGTGCTAGAGACCACCCCGCCGGGGGCGTCAATGAGCAGTTCTTC. As protein: CSARDHPAGGVNEQFF.

This clonotype was seen many times. The chain couples TRBV5-1 to TRBJ1-2, with D perhaps matching TRBD1 (6 bases). V lost 4 bases and J lost 2, with 15 bases in between. This CDR3 is built from 15 residues. From germline, CDR1 is SGHRS and CDR2 YFSETQ. CDR3 sequence: CASSPQTGLNYGYTF. The CDR3, as DNA: TGCGCCAGCAGCCCCCAGACAGGACTAAACTATGGCTACACCTTC.

This chain uses TRBV3-1 with TRBJ2-1; D not certain. With the DNA end fitting TRBJ2-7 better, the J assignment may be wrong. Germline-derived CDR1 and CDR2 are LGHDT and YNNKEL (reference sequence). The CDR3 spans 17 residues. As DNA, the CDR3 is TGTGCCAGCAGCCAACATGAATTTGACCCCGCCTACAATGAGCAGTACTTC. Amino acid sequence: CASSQHEFDPAYNEQYF.

This clonotype was counted between two and nine times. The chain joins TRBV2 to TRBJ2-3; D is undetermined. Per germline, CDR1 SNHLY and CDR2 FYNNEI. The CDR3 covers 12 residues. Trimming stripped 3 bases from V and 2 bases from J, with 3 bases between. The CDR3 is CASSEVTDTQYF. The CDR3 DNA is TGTGCCAGCAGTGAGGTCACAGATACGCAGTATTTT.

This clonotype was recorded a few times. The chain uses TRBV15 and TRBJ2-1; 13 nucleotides match TRBD2. CDR3 length: 19 residues. The ends lost 8 bases at V and 0 bases at J; junction bases unmatched: 13. CDR1 and CDR2 (germline): LNHNV, YYDKDF (reference sequence). The CDR3 region is CATLKTSGGPKSSYNEQFF. Written as DNA, the CDR3 is TGTGCCACCCTCAAGACTAGCGGGGGGCCGAAGAGCTCCTACAATGAGCAGTTCTTC.

This clonotype has only a few counts. This chain connects TRBV20-1 to TRBJ1-5, with 7 positions matching TRBD1. Germline V gene data show CDR1 as DFQATT and CDR2 as SNEGSKA (reference sequence). The V segment lost 3 bases and the J segment 1 base; nucleotides outside the gene matches: 6. This CDR3 is built from 15 residues. This CDR3 reads CSASLQGVSNQPQHF. CDR3 bases: TGCAGTGCTAGTCTTCAGGGGGTAAGCAATCAGCCCCAGCATTTT.

In its sample, this clonotype was seen many times. This chain uses TRBV20-1 with TRBJ2-4, with 8 bases matching TRBD2. Germline V gene data show CDR1 as DFQATT and CDR2 as SNEGSKA (reference sequence). Trimming cost V 6 bases and J 0 bases; bases outside gene matches: 4. This CDR3 has 14 residues. The CDR3 region has the DNA TGCAGTGCGCGGGGGGAGCTAGCCAAAAACATTCAGTACTTC. Translating it yields CSARGELAKNIQYF.

This clonotype was seen more than once but under ten times. The gene calls are TRBV20-1 and TRBJ2-1; tentatively, D is TRBD2 (5 bases). Trimming removed 3 bases at V and 4 bases at J, with 10 bases between. The CDR3 loop spans 13 amino acids. Germline-derived CDR1 and CDR2 are DFQATT and SNEGSKA (reference sequence). For the CDR3, the DNA is TGCAGTGCTAGCCCCTCGGGGTACAATGAGCAGTTCTTC. Residues: CSASPSGYNEQFF.

Regarding this clonotype: A much larger clonotype is one base distant, so this may be a read error. The chain links TRBV7-9 to TRBJ2-7, with 9 nucleotides matching TRBD1. Germline CDR1 SEHNR, CDR2 FQNEAQ (reference sequence). This CDR3 region has 15 residues. V lost 3 bases, J lost 1 base, and 4 bases stayed unmatched. CDR3 region: CASSFGTGNSYEQYF. CDR3 sequence (DNA): TGTGCCAGCAGCTTTGGGACAGGGAATTCCTACGAGCAGTACTTC.

The chain links TRBV9 to TRBJ2-1; 8 positions agree with TRBD1. Per germline, CDR1 SGDLS and CDR2 YYNGEE. The V gene end was trimmed by 3 bases and the J gene end by 5 bases; junction bases not matched to a gene: 7. The CDR3 runs 15 residues. CDR3 nucleotides: TGTGCCAGCAGCGGAAACAGGGGGTCTGACAATGAGCAGTTCTTC. It yields the protein CASSGNRGSDNEQFF. Based on the CDR3 plus reference TRBV9 and TRBJ2-1, the full variable domain is DSGVTQTPKHLITATGQRVTLRCSPRSGDLSVYWYQQSLDQGLQFLIQYYNGEERAKGNILERFSAQQFPDLHSELNLSSLELGDSALYFCASSGNRGSDNEQFFGPGTRLTVL.

V gene TRBV5-1 combines with J gene TRBJ2-1; D might be TRBD2 (7 bases). This CDR3 region has 11 residues. V was clipped by 7 bases and J by 9 bases, with 11 bases between them. Germline CDR1 reads SGHRS; CDR2 reads YFSETQ. In nucleotides, the CDR3 is TGCGCCAGCGGGGGGGCCATTGAGCAGTTCTTC. This encodes CASGGAIEQFF.

A note on this clonotype: At one end the junction does not follow the germline gene, possibly because of a read error. The chain carries TRBV12-3 or TRBV12-4 and TRBJ2-1; TRBD2 matches at 11 bases. The CDR3 has 16 residues. In DNA form, the CDR3 reads TGTGCCAGCAGTCCGGGACTAGCGGCGTTCTACAATGGGCAGTTCTTC. It is translated as CASSPGLAAFYNGQFF.

This clonotype was counted many times. The genes are TRBV7-9 and TRBJ2-1; 8 bases are shared with TRBD2. CDR1 and CDR2 from the germline V gene are SEHNR and FQNEAQ (reference sequence). V gave up 0 bases and J gave up 0 bases; unmatched junction bases: 1. The CDR3 extends over 16 amino acids. CDR3 protein: CASSLALAGSYNEQFF. CDR3 nucleotide sequence: TGTGCCAGCAGCTTAGCTCTAGCGGGCTCCTACAATGAGCAGTTCTTC.

Ten or more counts support this clonotype. A junction end diverges from the germline sequence, so it may reflect a read error. This rearrangement joins TRBV5-1 to TRBJ2-7, with 7 bases identical to TRBD1. CDR3 length: 13 residues. CDR1 and CDR2 from the germline V gene are SGHRS and YFSETQ. CDR3 sequence: CASSPTGTYEQYF. CDR3 coding DNA: TGTGCCAGCAGCCCGACAGGGACCTACGAGCAGTACTTC.

This chain connects TRBV4-1 to TRBJ1-1, with D possibly matching TRBD1 (6 bases). The CDR3 is made up of 16 amino acids. V dropped 0 bases and J dropped 0 bases, with 11 bases sitting between them. Germline CDR1 MGHRA, CDR2 YSYEKL. The CDR3 reads CASSQDKTGMNTEAFF. CDR3 DNA sequence: TGCGCCAGCAGCCAAGACAAAACAGGGATGAACACTGAAGCTTTCTTT.

The CDR3 sequence: CASSPAGRTSLYGYTF. CDR3 DNA: TGTGCCAGCTCACCAGCCGGGCGCACTTCCCTCTATGGCTACACCTTC. V usage is TRBV18 and J usage is TRBJ1-2; D is ambiguous. The CDR3 is made up of 16 amino acids. CDR1 and CDR2 (germline): KGHSH, LQKENI. Trimming left V 2 bases short and J 4 bases short, with 17 bases between.